A single T cell receptor beta chain is shown here with its context. As yet, its antigen is unknown. The method was immunoSEQ multiplex PCR; TCRdb's version includes in-frame clones alone and lacks a portion of them. The sample lists 70,000 to 85,000 clones, 85% to 95% occurring once. This sample is part of a study of cytomegalovirus exposure and HLA in healthy donors. Study at large: In a later analysis, the roughly 120 validation repertoires were reported to have used the same platform as the 666 first-cohort repertoires.

Trimming cost V 3 bases and J 0 bases, with 12 bases left between them. Germline V gene sequence: CDR1 LNHNV, CDR2 YYDKDF (reference sequence). CDR3 size: 16 residues. Study findings and constraints: The classifier reportedly diagnosed cytomegalovirus status with high specificity and sensitivity. Researchers counted 164 TCR beta chains as cytomegalovirus-associated. TCR sequences were mostly rare, though some public TCRs occurred in many donors.

The gene calls are TRBV15 and TRBJ1-3, with D perhaps TRBD1 (5 bases). The TCR comes from a woman aged 18 to 35 in good health and CMV-seropositive. The material sequenced was PBMCs. CDR3 nucleotide sequence: TGTGCCACCAGCAGGGTTGACAGCAGCTCTGGAAACACCATATATTTT. This sequence encodes CATSRVDSSSGNTIYF.